This entry concerns a single TCR beta chain. Profiling relied on immunoSEQ multiplex PCR, and the TCRdb table lists in-frame clones only, not all of them. This table has about 130,000 clones, approximately 83% appearing once. The length of the CDR3 is 11 residues. The germline gives CDR1 SQVTM, CDR2 ANQGSEA. Between the trimmed V and J ends, which lost 5 bases and 6 bases, there was a span of 11 bases. This sample stems from a study of blood T cell repertoires in COVID-19. As for the study in general: The analysed material was cDNA or gDNA that came from T cells, B-cell-depleted T cells, or PBMCs.

The clonotype originates from a woman aged 45-65 years who had recovered from COVID-19. The sample taken for sequencing was peripheral blood. The rearrangement joins TRBV29-1 to TRBJ2-7, with D perhaps TRBD1 (6 bases). The CDR3 DNA sequence: TGCAGCGTTCTCGACAGGACCGAGCAGTACTTC. The encoded protein is CSVLDRTEQYF.